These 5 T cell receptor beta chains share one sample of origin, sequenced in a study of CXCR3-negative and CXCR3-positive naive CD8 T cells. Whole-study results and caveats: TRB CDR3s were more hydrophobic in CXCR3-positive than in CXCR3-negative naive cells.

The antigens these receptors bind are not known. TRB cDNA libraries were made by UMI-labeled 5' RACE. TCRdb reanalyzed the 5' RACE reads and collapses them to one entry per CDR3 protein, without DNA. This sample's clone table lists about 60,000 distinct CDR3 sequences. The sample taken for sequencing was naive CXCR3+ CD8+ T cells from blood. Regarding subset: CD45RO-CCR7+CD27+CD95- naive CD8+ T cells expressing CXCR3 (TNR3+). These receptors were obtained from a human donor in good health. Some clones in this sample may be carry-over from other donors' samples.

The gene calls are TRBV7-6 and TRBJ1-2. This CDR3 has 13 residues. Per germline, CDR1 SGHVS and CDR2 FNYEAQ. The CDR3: CASSSTPNYGYTF.

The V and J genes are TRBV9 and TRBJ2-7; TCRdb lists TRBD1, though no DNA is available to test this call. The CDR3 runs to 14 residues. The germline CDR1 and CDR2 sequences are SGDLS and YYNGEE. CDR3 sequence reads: CASSPRGQVGEQYF.

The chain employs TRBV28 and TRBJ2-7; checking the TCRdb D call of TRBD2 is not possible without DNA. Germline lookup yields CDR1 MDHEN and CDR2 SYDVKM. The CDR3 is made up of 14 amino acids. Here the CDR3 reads CASSLRRADNEQYF.

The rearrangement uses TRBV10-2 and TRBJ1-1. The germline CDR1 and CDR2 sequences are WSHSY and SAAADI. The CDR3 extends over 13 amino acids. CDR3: CASSDPMNTEAFF.

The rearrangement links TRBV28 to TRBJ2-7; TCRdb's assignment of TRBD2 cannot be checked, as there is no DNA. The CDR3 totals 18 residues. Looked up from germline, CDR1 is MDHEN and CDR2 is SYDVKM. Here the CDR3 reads CASTLRGLAGVYSYEQYF.